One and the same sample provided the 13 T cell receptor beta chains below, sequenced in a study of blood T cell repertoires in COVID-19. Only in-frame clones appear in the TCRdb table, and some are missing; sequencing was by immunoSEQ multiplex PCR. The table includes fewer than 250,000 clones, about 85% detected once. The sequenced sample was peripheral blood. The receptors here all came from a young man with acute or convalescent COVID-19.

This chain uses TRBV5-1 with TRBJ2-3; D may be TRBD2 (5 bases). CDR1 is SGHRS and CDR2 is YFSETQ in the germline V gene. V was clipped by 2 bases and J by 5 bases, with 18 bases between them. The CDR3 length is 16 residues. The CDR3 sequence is CASSFRERSSGDTQYF. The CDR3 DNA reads TGCGCCAGCAGCTTCCGGGAACGAAGTTCTGGAGATACGCAGTATTTT.

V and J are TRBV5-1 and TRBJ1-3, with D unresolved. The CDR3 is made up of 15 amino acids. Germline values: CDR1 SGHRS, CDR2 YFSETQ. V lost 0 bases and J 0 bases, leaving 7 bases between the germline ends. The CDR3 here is CASSLGSSSGNTIYF. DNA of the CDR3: TGCGCCAGCAGCTTGGGTTCCTCCTCTGGAAACACCATATATTTT.

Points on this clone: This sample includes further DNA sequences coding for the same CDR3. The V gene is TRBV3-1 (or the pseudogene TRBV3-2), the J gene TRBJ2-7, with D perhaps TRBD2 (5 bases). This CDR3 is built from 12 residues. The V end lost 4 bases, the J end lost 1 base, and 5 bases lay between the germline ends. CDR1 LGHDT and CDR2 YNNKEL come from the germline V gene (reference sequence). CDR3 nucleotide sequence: TGTGCCAGCAGCCGCGGGTCCTACGAGCAGTACTTC. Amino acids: CASSRGSYEQYF.

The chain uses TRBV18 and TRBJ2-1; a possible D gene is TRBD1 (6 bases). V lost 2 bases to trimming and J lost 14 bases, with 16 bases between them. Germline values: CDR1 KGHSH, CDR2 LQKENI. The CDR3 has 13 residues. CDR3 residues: CASSPDTGMSEFF. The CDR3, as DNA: TGTGCCAGCTCACCAGACACAGGGATGAGTGAGTTCTTC.

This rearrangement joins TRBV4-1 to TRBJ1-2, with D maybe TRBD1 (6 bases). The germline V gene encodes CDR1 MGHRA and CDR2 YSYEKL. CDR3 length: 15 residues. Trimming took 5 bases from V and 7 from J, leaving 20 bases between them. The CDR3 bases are TGCGCCAGCAGCTCACCGGGACAAGCACCCGGTGGCTACACCTTC. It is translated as CASSSPGQAPGGYTF.

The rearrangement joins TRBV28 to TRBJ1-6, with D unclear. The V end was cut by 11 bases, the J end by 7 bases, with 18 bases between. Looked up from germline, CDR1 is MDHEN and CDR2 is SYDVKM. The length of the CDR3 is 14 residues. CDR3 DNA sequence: TGTGCCTTCAGGTGGCGCGGAGGGAATTCACCCCTCCACTTT. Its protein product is CAFRWRGGNSPLHF.

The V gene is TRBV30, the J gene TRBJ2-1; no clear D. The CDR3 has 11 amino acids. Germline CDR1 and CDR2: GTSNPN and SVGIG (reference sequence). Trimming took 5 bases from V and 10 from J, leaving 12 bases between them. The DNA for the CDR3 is TGTGCCTGGGAAGAGAACGAAGAGCAGTTCTTC. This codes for CAWEENEEQFF.

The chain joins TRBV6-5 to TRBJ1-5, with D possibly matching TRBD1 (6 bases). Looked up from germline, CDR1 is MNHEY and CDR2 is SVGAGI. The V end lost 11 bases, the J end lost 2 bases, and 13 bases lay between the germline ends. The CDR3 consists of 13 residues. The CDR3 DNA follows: TGTGCCGCACTACAGGGCCGCAATCAGCCCCAGCATTTT. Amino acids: CAALQGRNQPQHF.

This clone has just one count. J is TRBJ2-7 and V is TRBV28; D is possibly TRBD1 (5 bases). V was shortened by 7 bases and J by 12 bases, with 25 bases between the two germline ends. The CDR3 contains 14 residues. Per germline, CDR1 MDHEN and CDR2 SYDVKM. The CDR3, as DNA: TGTGCCAGCATACCTCTTCGGACACCCTTAAGGCTGTACTTC. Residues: CASIPLRTPLRLYF. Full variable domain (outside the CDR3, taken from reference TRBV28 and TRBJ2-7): DVKVTQSSRYLVKRTGEKVFLECVQDMDHENMFWYRQDPGLGLRLIYFSYDVKMKEKGDIPEGYSVSREKKERFSLILESASTNQTSMYLCASIPLRTPLRLYFGPGTRLTVT.

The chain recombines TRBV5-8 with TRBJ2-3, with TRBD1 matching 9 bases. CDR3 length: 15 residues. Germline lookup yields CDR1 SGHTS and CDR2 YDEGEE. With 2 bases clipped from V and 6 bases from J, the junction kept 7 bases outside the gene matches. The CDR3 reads CASSLGTGTLDTQYF. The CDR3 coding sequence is TGTGCCAGCAGCTTAGGGACAGGGACTTTGGATACGCAGTATTTT.

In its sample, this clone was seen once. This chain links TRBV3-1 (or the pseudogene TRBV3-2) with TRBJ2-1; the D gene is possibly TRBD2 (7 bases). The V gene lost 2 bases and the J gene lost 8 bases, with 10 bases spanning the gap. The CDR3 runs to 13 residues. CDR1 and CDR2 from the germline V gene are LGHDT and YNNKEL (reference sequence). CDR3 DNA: TGTGCCAGCAGCCAATGGGAGGGGGATGAGCAGTTCTTC. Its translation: CASSQWEGDEQFF.

CDR3 loop: CASSVAGRAAGELFF. The DNA of the CDR3 is TGTGCCAGCAGCGTAGCTGGGAGGGCGGCCGGGGAGCTGTTTTTT. The gene calls are TRBV9 and TRBJ2-2; the match to TRBD2 covers 7 bases. Germline lookup yields CDR1 SGDLS and CDR2 YYNGEE. This CDR3 has 15 amino acids. J gave up 6 bases and V 0 bases, and 5 bases lay outside the gene matches. Drawing the rest from reference TRBV9 and TRBJ2-2, the complete variable domain is DSGVTQTPKHLITATGQRVTLRCSPRSGDLSVYWYQQSLDQGLQFLIQYYNGEERAKGNILERFSAQQFPDLHSELNLSSLELGDSALYFCASSVAGRAAGELFFGEGSRLTVL.

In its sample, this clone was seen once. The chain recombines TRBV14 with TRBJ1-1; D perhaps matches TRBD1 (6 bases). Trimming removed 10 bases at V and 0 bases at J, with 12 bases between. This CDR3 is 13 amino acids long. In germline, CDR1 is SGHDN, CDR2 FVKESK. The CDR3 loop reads CANQGKLNTEAFF. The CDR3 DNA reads TGTGCCAATCAGGGGAAGCTGAACACTGAAGCTTTCTTT.